The T cell receptor (beta chain) described here comes from a study of cytomegalovirus exposure and HLA in healthy donors. Findings and caveats of the study: Most sequenced TCRs were rare (though some public TCRs occurred in many donors). A later analysis reportedly identified an Asian-associated ancestry cluster as carrying fewer N-insertions than the approximately 730-donor mean.

Notes on this clone: Its matching antigen is unknown.

There are 13 residues in the CDR3. Germline V CDR1 and CDR2: MNHEY, SVGAGI. V lost 4 bases and J lost 2, with 5 bases in between. This PCR relied on a set of 60 Vbeta primers and 13 Jbeta primers. The table came from immunoSEQ multiplex PCR; TCRdb's copy has only in-frame clones and leaves some out. The table records about 140,000 clones, approximately 88% of them present only once. This TCR was sampled from a woman aged 40 to 55 in good health and CMV-seronegative. The chain has TRBV6-5 and TRBJ1-4; D ambiguous. The sequenced sample consisted of PBMCs. The CDR3 here is CASSSLTNEKLFF. The CDR3 nucleotides read TGTGCCAGCAGTTCACTGACTAATGAAAAACTGTTTTTT.